Presented here are 12 T cell receptor beta chains from one specimen sequenced in a study of blood T cell repertoires in COVID-19 (dated by TCRdb to about 2020). The receptor library was made with the immunoSEQ multiplex PCR assay. Here the immuneACCESS table is served through TCRdb, limited to in-frame sequences with V and J called. Missing clones are a known gap in these copies; in checked studies unresolved V genes cover under half, and the rest lacks a known reason. The sample profile shows approximately 50,000 clones; roughly 90% of them were found once. The ten largest clones take up more than 3% of the sample. Source material: peripheral blood. These receptor sequences come from a human donor in a cohort sampled during active COVID-19.

The V gene is TRBV11-2, the J gene TRBJ1-4, with TRBD1 matching over 7 bases. With 3 bases clipped from V and 14 bases from J, the junction kept 9 bases outside the gene matches. The CDR3 is made up of 13 amino acids. The germline gives CDR1 SGHAT, CDR2 FQNNGV. The CDR3, as DNA: TGTGCCAGCAGCTTCGAAAGCCGGGACAGCCTGTTTTTT. Residues: CASSFESRDSLFF.

This clone was recorded only once. The chain links TRBV29-1 to TRBJ2-1; 11 bases are shared with TRBD2. This CDR3 has 12 amino acids. Looked up from germline, CDR1 is SQVTM and CDR2 is ANQGSEA. The CDR3 sequence: CSGGLAVGEQFF. In DNA, the CDR3 is TGCTCGGGGGGACTAGCGGTCGGTGAGCAGTTCTTC.

The gene calls are TRBV11-2 and TRBJ1-1, with no clear D. The germline V and J ends were trimmed by 5 bases and 1 base, with 8 bases remaining between them. CDR3 size: 13 residues. CDR1 and CDR2 (germline): SGHAT, FQNNGV. This CDR3 reads CASSVEQNTEAFF. CDR3 bases: TGTGCCAGCAGCGTCGAGCAGAACACTGAAGCTTTCTTT.

The chain couples TRBV6-5 to TRBJ1-4, with a possible D match to TRBD1 (5 bases). The CDR3 consists of 15 residues. Germline V gene lookup returns CDR1 MNHEY and CDR2 SVGAGI. The V gene lost 7 bases and the J gene lost 3 bases, with 15 bases spanning the gap. CDR3 coding DNA: TGTGCCAGCACCAATGTAAGGGGTTCTAATGAAAAACTGTTTTTT. It specifies CASTNVRGSNEKLFF.

This chain connects TRBV5-6 to TRBJ1-1; D ambiguous. V was shortened by 2 bases and J by 11 bases, with 13 bases between the two germline ends. The germline V gene has CDR1 SGHDT and CDR2 YYEEEE. The CDR3 length is 12 residues. The CDR3 coding sequence is TGTGCCAGCAGCTTATCCCTATCCGAGGCTTTCTTT. Protein: CASSLSLSEAFF.

This clone was counted once. This chain links TRBV28 with TRBJ1-2; 7 positions agree with TRBD1. CDR1 MDHEN and CDR2 SYDVKM come from the germline V gene. The ends lost 5 bases at V and 1 base at J; junction bases unmatched: 7. The CDR3 runs 15 residues. DNA for the CDR3: TGTGCCAGCAGTACAACAGGGGCACTTAACTATGGCTACACCTTC. This translates into CASSTTGALNYGYTF.

The J gene is TRBJ1-6, the V gene TRBV6-2 or TRBV6-3; D unclear. The CDR3 length is 15 residues. V was clipped by 4 bases and J by 8 bases, with 15 bases between them. The V gene's germline CDR1 is MNHEY and CDR2 SVGEGT. The CDR3 nucleotides read TGTGCCAGCAGTTCCTCCGGGGAAAGGGATTCACCCCTCCACTTT. Translated: CASSSSGERDSPLHF.

This chain connects TRBV2 to TRBJ2-3; unclear D gene. Between the trimmed V and J ends, which lost 11 bases and 0 bases, there was a span of 18 bases. The CDR3 extends over 15 amino acids. CDR1 is SNHLY, CDR2 FYNNEI, per germline. The CDR3 DNA sequence: TGTGCCTCTCTCCGGGTAATCTCTAGCACAGATACGCAGTATTTT. Its protein product is CASLRVISSTDTQYF. Full variable domain (remainder filled in from reference TRBV2 and TRBJ2-3): EPEVTQTPSHQVTQMGQEVILRCVPISNHLYFYWYRQILGQKVEFLVSFYNNEISEKSEIFDDQFSVERPDGSNFTLKIRSTKLEDSAMYFCASLRVISSTDTQYFGPGTRLTVL.

This rearrangement joins TRBV14 to TRBJ2-2; D call uncertain. CDR1 and CDR2 (germline): SGHDN, FVKESK. V gave up 3 bases and J gave up 1 base, with 6 bases separating them. The CDR3 contains 14 residues. The CDR3 sequence is CASSQNLNTGELFF. The CDR3, as DNA: TGTGCCAGCAGCCAGAACTTGAACACCGGGGAGCTGTTTTTT.

This clone occurred a few times. The chain couples TRBV28 to TRBJ2-3; D is uncertain. V dropped 7 bases and J dropped 0 bases, with 11 bases sitting between them. The length of the CDR3 is 14 residues. CDR1 MDHEN and CDR2 SYDVKM come from the germline V gene. CDR3 nucleotide sequence: TGTGCCAGCAAACGAGGCCTTAGCACAGATACGCAGTATTTT. Translating gives CASKRGLSTDTQYF. The whole variable domain, filled in from reference TRBV28 and TRBJ2-3, reads DVKVTQSSRYLVKRTGEKVFLECVQDMDHENMFWYRQDPGLGLRLIYFSYDVKMKEKGDIPEGYSVSREKKERFSLILESASTNQTSMYLCASKRGLSTDTQYFGPGTRLTVL.

This chain connects TRBV7-4 to TRBJ2-7; TRBD2 matches at 9 bases. CDR3 size: 19 residues. Trimming took 2 bases from V and 0 from J; bases not matched to a gene: 14. Per germline, CDR1 SGHVT and CDR2 SQSDAQ. The CDR3 DNA sequence: TGTGCCAGCAGCTTAAGAGGGCTAGCGGGGATCTCCTTCTCCTACGAGCAGTACGTC. Residues: CASSLRGLAGISFSYEQYV.

This chain joins TRBV5-3 and TRBJ2-5; possible D gene TRBD2, 5 bases. TRBV5-3 is assigned to the ORF class and has an uncertain function. CDR3 length: 15 amino acids. V was shortened by 2 bases and J by 5 bases, with 16 bases between the two germline ends. The CDR3 DNA is TGTGCCAGAAGCTTAAGTCGGGGTTTTTGGGAGACCCAGTACTTC. Protein product: CARSLSRGFWETQYF.